This T cell receptor (beta chain) derives from a study of blood T cell repertoires in COVID-19. V lost 0 bases and J 8 bases, leaving 11 bases between the germline ends. Germline V gene data show CDR1 as SGHNT and CDR2 as YYREEE (reference sequence). The CDR3 has 14 amino acids. The assay was immunoSEQ multiplex PCR, and TCRdb's table has in-frame clones only and misses some. This table holds under 150,000 clones, approximately 88% found once. The chain employs TRBV5-4 and TRBJ1-4; D call uncertain. The specimen was peripheral blood. The TCR sequence derives from a woman aged 40 to 49 with acute or convalescent COVID-19. CDR3 DNA: TGTGCCAGCAGCTTGGCGGGGATGGGAGAAAAACTGTTTTTT. Translated: CASSLAGMGEKLFF.